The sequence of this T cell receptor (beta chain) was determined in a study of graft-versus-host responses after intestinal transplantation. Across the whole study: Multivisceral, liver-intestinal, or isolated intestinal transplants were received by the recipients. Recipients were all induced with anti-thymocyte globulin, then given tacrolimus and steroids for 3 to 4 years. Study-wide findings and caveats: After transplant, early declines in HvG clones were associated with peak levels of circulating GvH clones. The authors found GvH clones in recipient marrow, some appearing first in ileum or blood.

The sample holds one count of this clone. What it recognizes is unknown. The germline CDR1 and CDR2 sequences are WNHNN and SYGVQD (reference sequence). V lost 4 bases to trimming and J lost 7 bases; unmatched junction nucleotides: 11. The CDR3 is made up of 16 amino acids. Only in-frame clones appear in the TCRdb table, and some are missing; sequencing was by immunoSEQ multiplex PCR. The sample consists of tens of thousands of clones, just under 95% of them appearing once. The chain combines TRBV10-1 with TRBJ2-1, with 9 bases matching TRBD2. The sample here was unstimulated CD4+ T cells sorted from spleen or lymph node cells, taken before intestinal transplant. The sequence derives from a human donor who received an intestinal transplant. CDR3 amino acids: CASSAIAGAPWNEQFF. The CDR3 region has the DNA TGCGCCAGCAGTGCCATAGCGGGGGCGCCCTGGAATGAGCAGTTCTTC.